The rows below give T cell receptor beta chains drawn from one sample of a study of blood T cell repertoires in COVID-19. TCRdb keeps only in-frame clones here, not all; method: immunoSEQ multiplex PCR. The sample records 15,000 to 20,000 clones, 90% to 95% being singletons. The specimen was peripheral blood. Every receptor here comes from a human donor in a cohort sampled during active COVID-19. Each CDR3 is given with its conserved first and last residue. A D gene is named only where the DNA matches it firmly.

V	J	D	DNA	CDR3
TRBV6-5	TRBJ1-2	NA	TGTGCCAGCAGTTACATGGGGAGAGGATATGGCTACACCTTC	CASSYMGRGYGYTF
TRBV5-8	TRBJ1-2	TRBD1	TGTGCCAGCAGCCTGGACAGGGTCTATGGCTACACCTTC	CASSLDRVYGYTF
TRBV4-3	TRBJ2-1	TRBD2	TGCGCCAGCAGCCAAACTAGCGGGGGGGCCATTCGGTTCTTC	CASSQTSGGAIRFF
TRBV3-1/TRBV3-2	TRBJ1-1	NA	TGTGCCAGCAGCCAATTGAATACAGGCACTGAAGCTTTCTTT	CASSQLNTGTEAFF
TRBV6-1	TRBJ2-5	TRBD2	TGTGCCAGCAGTGTGGGGACTAGCGGTCTACAAGAGACCCAGTACTTC	CASSVGTSGLQETQYF
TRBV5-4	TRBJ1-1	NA	TGTGCCAGCAGCTTGGACGCAGGGAACACTGAAGCTTTCTTT	CASSLDAGNTEAFF
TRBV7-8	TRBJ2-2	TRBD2	TGTGCCAGCAGCTTAGCGCGGCTAGCGGGGACGAACACCGGGGAGCTGTTTTTT	CASSLARLAGTNTGELFF
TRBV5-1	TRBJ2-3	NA	TGCGCCAGCAGCTTGTACGGGGGTACAACAGATACGCAGTATTTT	CASSLYGGTTDTQYF
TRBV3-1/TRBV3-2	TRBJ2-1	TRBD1	TGTGCCAGCAGCCCAAAAAAGGTGGGACAGGGGGCCTACAATGAGCAGTTCTTC	CASSPKKVGQGAYNEQFF
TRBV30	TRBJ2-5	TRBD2	TGTGCCTGGAGTCCCGCGGGGCTAGCGGGAATGCAGACCCAGTACTTC	CAWSPAGLAGMQTQYF